This record covers a single TCR beta chain. Its matching antigen is unknown. Germline loops: CDR1 SEHNR, CDR2 FQNEAQ (reference sequence). The CDR3 sequence is 14 residues long. TRB cDNA was prepared as libraries by UMI-labeled 5' RACE. TCRdb reprocessed the 5' RACE reads, with one entry per CDR3 protein and no DNA. Recorded for this sample: 150,000 to 160,000 distinct CDR3 sequences. This record belongs to a study of CXCR3-negative and CXCR3-positive naive CD8 T cells. Study-wide findings and caveats: CXCR3-expressing naive cells carried TRB CDR3s more hydrophobic than those of CXCR3-negative naive cells. Comparably high diversity was seen in both naive subsets, and much lower diversity in memory CD8+ cells.

The origin of this receptor is a human donor in good health. Some clones in this sample may be carry-over from other donors' samples. The genes are TRBV7-9 and TRBJ2-2; TCRdb picks TRBD1, but there is no DNA to check that call. Material: naive CXCR3+ CD8+ T cells from blood. The subset was: CD45RO-CCR7+CD27+CD95- naive CD8+ T cells expressing CXCR3 (TNR3+). CDR3 sequence: CASMGGANTGELFF.